The 11 T cell receptor beta chains below come from one sample, sequenced in a study of naive and memory T cell subsets. An equimolar mix of two oligonucleotides served as the beta constant-region primer for TRBC1 and TRBC2. Nested alpha and beta constant-region primers with the SP2 primer drove four PCR rounds on ligated cDNA. TCRdb reanalysed the UMI-ligation and nested PCR reads using MiXCR and keeps one entry per CDR3 protein. This repertoire shows 100,000 to 150,000 distinct CDR3 sequences, 36% found once; its top ten account for approximately 0.88%. The specimen was central memory CD4+ T cells from blood. The source of these receptors is a human donor in good health.

The chain employs TRBV5-4 and TRBJ2-3; 7 positions agree with TRBD1. Trimming at V came to 4 bases and at J to 3 bases, leaving 2 bases not matched to a gene. From germline, CDR1 is SGHNT and CDR2 YYREEE (reference sequence). There are 13 residues in the CDR3. CDR3 loop: CASSLGQTDTQYF. The CDR3 DNA is TGTGCCAGCAGCCTGGGACAGACAGATACGCAGTATTTT.

In this sample, this clonotype turned up a few times. V usage is TRBV6-2 or TRBV6-3 and J usage is TRBJ2-2, with TRBD1 as a possible D gene (6 bases). Trimming took 7 bases from V and 6 from J, leaving 18 bases between them. This CDR3 spans 15 amino acids. CDR1 is MNHEY, CDR2 SVGEGT, per germline. DNA for the CDR3: TGTGCCAGCAAGCGGCCAGGGGAAGGCTCCGGGGAGCTGTTTTTT. Translating gives CASKRPGEGSGELFF.

The chain recombines TRBV28 with TRBJ1-3; D possibly corresponds to TRBD1 (6 bases). The CDR3 consists of 16 residues. Germline V gives CDR1 MDHEN, CDR2 SYDVKM. The V gene lost 4 bases and the J gene lost 1 base, with 14 bases spanning the gap. DNA for the CDR3: TGTGCCAGCAGTTCGTCCGGGACACCATCTGGAAACACCATATATTTT. Amino acids: CASSSSGTPSGNTIYF.

This clonotype occurred a few times. V gene TRBV14 combines with J gene TRBJ2-3; D gene unclear. The ends were cut back, 5 bases at V and 0 bases at J, with 15 bases in the middle. Germline V gene lookup returns CDR1 SGHDN and CDR2 FVKESK. The CDR3 contains 16 residues. The CDR3 spells CASSKLAALSTDTQYF. The DNA for the CDR3 is TGTGCCAGCAGCAAGTTGGCGGCACTCAGCACAGATACGCAGTATTTT.

The rearrangement uses TRBV7-2 and TRBJ2-7; a possible D gene is TRBD2 (6 bases). V dropped 2 bases and J dropped 0 bases, with 14 bases sitting between them. The CDR3 has 16 residues. CDR1 is SGHTA and CDR2 is FQGNSA in the germline V gene. The CDR3 sequence: CASSLIARDGSYEQYF. The CDR3 nucleotides are TGTGCCAGCAGCTTAATCGCGCGGGACGGCTCCTACGAGCAGTACTTC.

This clonotype was recorded a few times. The V call is TRBV20-1, the J call TRBJ2-1, with TRBD2 identical over 14 bases. CDR3 size: 15 residues. Germline V gene data show CDR1 as DFQATT and CDR2 as SNEGSKA (reference sequence). V shed 3 bases, J shed 6 bases, and the junction held 4 bases outside the gene matches. In DNA, the CDR3 is TGCAGTGCTAGTGCCGGGACTAGCGGGAGCAATGAGCAGTTCTTC. Encoded protein: CSASAGTSGSNEQFF.

The rearrangement uses TRBV5-1 and TRBJ2-4; 7 bases line up with TRBD1. Losses at the gene ends were 0 bases for V and 5 bases for J; bases not matched to a gene: 2. The CDR3 sequence is 14 residues long. Germline V gives CDR1 SGHRS, CDR2 YFSETQ. The CDR3 DNA reads TGCGCCAGCAGCTTGGGGGACAGCCAAAACATTCAGTACTTC. This gives the protein CASSLGDSQNIQYF.

This clonotype turned up a few times. The rearrangement links TRBV30 to TRBJ1-1, with 10 bases matching TRBD1. Germline V CDR1 and CDR2: GTSNPN, SVGIG (reference sequence). This CDR3 has 14 amino acids. In DNA form, the CDR3 reads TGTGTTTGGAGGGGGGACAGGGGTACTGGTGAAGCTTTCTTT. Translated: CVWRGDRGTGEAFF.

The V gene is TRBV7-3, the J gene TRBJ2-5; no clear D. Looked up from germline, CDR1 is SGHTA and CDR2 is FQGTGA. The length of the CDR3 is 13 residues. Between the trimmed V and J ends, which lost 4 bases and 7 bases, there was a span of 13 bases. CDR3: CASSSGPLVTQYF. In DNA, the CDR3 is TGTGCCAGCAGCTCCGGACCGTTGGTGACCCAGTACTTC.

This clonotype appeared a few times. Here the CDR3 DNA reads TGTGCCAGCAGTCTCATAGCGGGAGGGCGCGAGCAGTACTTC. Translation: CASSLIAGGREQYF. The chain has TRBV12-3 or TRBV12-4 and TRBJ2-7; TRBD2 matches at 11 bases. This CDR3 region has 14 residues. The ends lost 5 bases at V and 6 bases at J; junction bases unmatched: 6.

This chain uses TRBV20-1 with TRBJ2-1, with D uncertain. V was cut by 7 bases and J by 0 bases, with 7 bases left in between. Germline CDR1 and CDR2: DFQATT and SNEGSKA (reference sequence). This CDR3 contains 12 residues. Here the CDR3 DNA reads TGCAGTGTCCGCGTCTCCTACAATGAGCAGTTCTTC. Translating it yields CSVRVSYNEQFF.